Given below is one T cell receptor beta chain in context. What it recognizes is unknown. The sample comes from a study of Ad26.COV2.S vaccination and SARS-CoV-2 variants. Background on the study: The donor belonged to the COV1001 Ad26.COV2.S trial arm. Once, or twice with 56 days between doses, Ad26.COV2.S was given intramuscularly.

Stated treatment: 19 received Ad26.COV2.S at low or high dose, single or two shots; roughly 5 received placebo; per-sample allocation not given. After the first vaccine or placebo injection, samples were drawn on day 63. Vaccination employed an Ad26 vector expressing the Wuhan-strain SARS-CoV-2 spike. Notes on the study in general: The breadth of spike-specific CD8+ and CD4+ T cell responses after vaccination was reportedly substantial.

Profiled with immunoSEQ multiplex PCR; TCRdb holds only in-frame clones, not every one. This sample has 400,000 to 450,000 clones, with 75% to 95% found just once. From germline, CDR1 is MNHEY and CDR2 SVGEGT. This CDR3 comprises 16 residues. V lost 5 bases, J lost 4 bases, and 13 bases stayed unmatched. This receptor was taken from a person aged 18-65 years who received the Ad26.COV2.S COVID-19 vaccine or a placebo. Sequences were derived from peripheral blood, sampled in a trial of Ad26.COV2.S vaccine versus placebo. V and J are TRBV6-2 or TRBV6-3 and TRBJ1-2, with TRBD1 matching over 7 bases. CDR3 amino acids: CASSDYPGQRSYGYTF. Written as DNA, the CDR3 is TGTGCCAGCAGTGACTATCCGGGACAGAGGTCCTATGGCTACACCTTC.